This T cell receptor beta chain was found in a study of cytomegalovirus exposure and HLA in healthy donors. Study as a whole: Clustering assigned over 70% of the 350 to 400 genotyped donors to the Caucasian-associated ancestry cluster. Study observations and caveats: A later analysis linked a missense DCLRE1C variant to TCR beta V- and J-gene trimming.

Concerning this clone itself: The antigen is unknown.

All the people who gave samples were healthy bone marrow donors. CDR3 length: 16 residues. Deletions cut 5 bases from V and 6 bases from J, with 22 bases between. Germline V gives CDR1 SGHVS, CDR2 FQNEAQ. Vbeta (60) and Jbeta (13) primers were used in the PCR. TCRdb's copy holds only in-frame clones and misses some; the assay was immunoSEQ multiplex PCR. The table shows roughly 140,000 clones, with roughly 85% occurring only once. Sample: PBMCs. This clonotype was sampled from a woman between 25 and 40 years old in good health and CMV-seronegative. V usage is TRBV7-8 and J usage is TRBJ1-1; D remains unclear. The CDR3 is CASSRNHASAGAEAFF. The CDR3 nucleotides are TGTGCCAGCAGCCGCAATCATGCCTCGGCGGGCGCTGAAGCTTTCTTT. Using reference TRBV7-8 and TRBJ1-1 for the parts outside the CDR3, the full variable domain is GAGVSQSPRYKVAKRGQDVALRCDPISGHVSLFWYQQALGQGPEFLTYFQNEAQLDKSGLPSDRFFAERPEGSVSTLKIQRTQQEDSAVYLCASSRNHASAGAEAFFGQGTRLTVV.